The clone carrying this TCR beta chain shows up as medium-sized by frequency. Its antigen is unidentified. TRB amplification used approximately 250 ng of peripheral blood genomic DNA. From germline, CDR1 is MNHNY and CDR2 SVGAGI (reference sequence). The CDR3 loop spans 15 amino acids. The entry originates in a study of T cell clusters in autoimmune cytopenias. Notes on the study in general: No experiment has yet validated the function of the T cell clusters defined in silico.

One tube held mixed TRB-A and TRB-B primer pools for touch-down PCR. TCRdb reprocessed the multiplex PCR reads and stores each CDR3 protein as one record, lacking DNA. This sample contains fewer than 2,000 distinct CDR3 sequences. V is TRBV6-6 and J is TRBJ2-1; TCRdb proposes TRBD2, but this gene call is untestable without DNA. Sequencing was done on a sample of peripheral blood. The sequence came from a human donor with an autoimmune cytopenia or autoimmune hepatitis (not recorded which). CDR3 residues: CASSYGLAGSEEQFF.